The 28 T cell receptor beta chains reported below all come from one sample, sequenced in a study of spatial heterogeneity in lung cancer. Stated time point: sample taken at primary tumor resection. Unsorted whole RNA from tumor, nontumor lung or frozen PBMC underwent sequencing. MiXCR was run by TCRdb on the 5' RACE reads, yielding one entry per CDR3 protein. The data show tens of thousands of distinct CDR3 sequences, around 21% seen once. This sample comprised PBMCs, obtained at surgery. These receptors were taken from a male donor with early-stage non-small cell lung cancer.

The chain links TRBV28 to TRBJ1-5, with unresolved D. CDR3 length equals 13 residues. V lost 7 bases and J 3 bases, leaving 10 bases between the germline ends. The germline V gene encodes CDR1 MDHEN and CDR2 SYDVKM. The CDR3 DNA follows: TGTGCCAGCAAGGGCAGAACCAATCAGCCCCAGCATTTT. Translating it yields CASKGRTNQPQHF.

This clonotype was counted ten times or more. The chain has TRBV19 and TRBJ2-4; possibly TRBD2 for D (6 bases). Germline V lookup: CDR1 LNHDA, CDR2 SQIVND (reference sequence). The CDR3 length is 18 residues. The V and J ends lost 5 bases and 2 bases respectively, with 22 bases between them. Written as DNA, the CDR3 is TGTGCCAGTAGTTGGGAGCCGGGACGGGAGTATACCAAAAACATTCAGTACTTC. This sequence encodes CASSWEPGREYTKNIQYF.

J is TRBJ2-1 and V is TRBV7-9; perhaps TRBD2 as D (6 bases). The CDR3 covers 17 residues. Trimming took 4 bases from V and 2 from J, leaving 18 bases between them. Germline loops: CDR1 SEHNR, CDR2 FQNEAQ (reference sequence). As DNA, the CDR3 is TGTGCCAGCAGCTCTTCTTTTGATAGCGGAGCCTACAATGAGCAGTTCTTC. Amino acids: CASSSSFDSGAYNEQFF.

There are many counts of this clonotype. The chain joins TRBV28 to TRBJ2-7; 7 bases align to TRBD2. The CDR3 loop spans 14 amino acids. Germline CDR1 and CDR2: MDHEN and SYDVKM. The J segment lost 3 bases and the V segment lost 10 bases, leaving 12 bases of the junction unmatched. For the CDR3, the DNA is TGTGCCATTCGCGGGAGTACCTCTCGCTACGAGCAGTACTTC. As protein: CAIRGSTSRYEQYF.

The J gene is TRBJ2-1, the V gene TRBV7-2; D unresolved. CDR3 length: 12 amino acids. The germline CDR1 and CDR2 sequences are SGHTA and FQGNSA. Trimming took off 1 base at V and 9 bases at J, with 7 bases between the two ends. The CDR3 DNA follows: TGTGCCAGCAGCTTAGGGGTAACTGAGCAGTTCTTC. Residues: CASSLGVTEQFF.

This clonotype has just a few counts. The chain uses TRBV2 and TRBJ1-1; D possibly corresponds to TRBD1 (5 bases). Germline V CDR1 and CDR2: SNHLY, FYNNEI. Trimming took 3 bases from V and 0 from J, leaving 8 bases between them. This CDR3 contains 14 residues. CDR3 bases: TGTGCCAGCAGTGATGGGGCTCTGAACACTGAAGCTTTCTTT. Translation gives CASSDGALNTEAFF.

This clonotype showed up just a few times. The chain uses TRBV5-1 and TRBJ2-5, with a tentative D call TRBD1 (6 bases). This CDR3 is 15 amino acids long. CDR1 is SGHRS, CDR2 YFSETQ, per germline. V was cut by 4 bases and J by 2 bases, with 15 bases left in between. This chain's CDR3 is CASSPSQGSQETQYF. CDR3 DNA: TGCGCCAGCAGCCCCTCACAGGGCTCACAAGAGACCCAGTACTTC.

In this sample, this clonotype turned up many times. CDR3 sequence (DNA): TGTGCTAGTGGTTTGTTGGCTTTCTCTGGAAACACCATATATTTT. This codes for CASGLLAFSGNTIYF. The V gene is TRBV12-5, the J gene TRBJ1-3; D is unclear. Germline V gives CDR1 LGHNT, CDR2 FRNRAP. The CDR3 is 15 amino acids. V was pared by 2 bases and J by 0 bases, with 8 bases between.

In this sample, this clonotype turned up a few times. V gene TRBV12-3 or TRBV12-4 combines with J gene TRBJ1-5, with 7 nucleotides matching TRBD1. The CDR3 length is 14 residues. After removal of 5 bases from V and 5 bases from J, the junction contained 6 bases not matched to a gene. The CDR3 coding sequence is TGTGCCAGCAGTGGGGCAGGGGGGGATCAGCCCCAGCATTTT. This encodes CASSGAGGDQPQHF.

This clonotype has at least ten counts. V gene TRBV6-2 or TRBV6-3 combines with J gene TRBJ2-3; weak D call: TRBD2 (5 bases). There are 15 residues in the CDR3. V was trimmed by 6 bases and J by 2 bases, leaving 15 bases between them. Per the germline V gene, CDR1 is MNHEY and CDR2 is SVGEGT. This CDR3 is CASSPPGSLTDTQYF. The CDR3, as DNA: TGTGCCAGCAGCCCCCCGGGGAGTCTCACAGATACGCAGTATTTT.

This clonotype was observed a few times. The chain joins TRBV4-2 to TRBJ2-5; 9 nucleotides line up with TRBD2. Germline V gene lookup returns CDR1 LGHNA and CDR2 YNFKEQ. V shed 4 bases and J 1 base; nucleotides not matched to a gene: 7. The CDR3 has 16 residues. The CDR3 sequence: CASSRPGGGGQETQYF. In DNA, the CDR3 is TGTGCCAGCAGCCGACCCGGCGGGGGGGGCCAAGAGACCCAGTACTTC.

The rearrangement uses TRBV6-5 and TRBJ2-7, with TRBD1 identical over 7 bases. Germline CDR1 reads MNHEY; CDR2 reads SVGAGI. CDR3 length: 14 residues. The junction had 6 bases not matched to a gene; V was cut back by 2 bases and J by 5 bases. The CDR3: CASSYGQGVNEQYF. The DNA for the CDR3 is TGTGCCAGCAGTTACGGGCAGGGGGTCAACGAGCAGTACTTC.

The CDR3 DNA follows: TGTGCCAGCAGTGAACTAGCCAAAAACATTCAGTACTTC. Translating it yields CASSELAKNIQYF. The chain uses TRBV6-1 and TRBJ2-4; D uncertain. The V gene's germline CDR1 is MNHNS and CDR2 SASEGT. V gave up 2 bases and J gave up 0 bases, with 2 bases separating them. The CDR3 runs 13 residues.

CDR3 nucleotides: TGTGCCACCCGTAGCGGGGCGAACACCGGGGAGCTGTTTTTT. Encoded protein: CATRSGANTGELFF. The chain uses TRBV6-1 and TRBJ2-2, with 8 bases lining up with TRBD2. Germline V gene sequence: CDR1 MNHNS, CDR2 SASEGT. The CDR3 contains 14 residues. Trimming at V came to 10 bases and at J to 0 bases, leaving 4 bases not matched to a gene.

The chain couples TRBV6-1 to TRBJ2-3, with 11 bases fitting TRBD2. Germline V gene lookup returns CDR1 MNHNS and CDR2 SASEGT. This CDR3 is 14 amino acids long. The V and J ends lost 5 bases and 4 bases, in that order; junction bases with no gene match: 2. CDR3 in amino acids: CASSPTSGADTQYF. For the CDR3, the DNA is TGTGCCAGCAGTCCGACTAGCGGGGCAGATACGCAGTATTTT.

The CDR3 is CASSKGQATYEQYF. The CDR3 DNA is TGTGCCAGCAGCAAGGGACAGGCGACTTACGAGCAGTACTTC. The chain is built from TRBV7-2 and TRBJ2-7; 8 bases line up with TRBD1. The J segment lost 4 bases and the V segment lost 5 bases, leaving 7 bases of the junction unmatched. This CDR3 region has 14 residues. CDR1 is SGHTA, CDR2 FQGNSA, per germline.

Ten or more counts support this clonotype. The chain couples TRBV5-1 to TRBJ1-1; D is unclear. Germline-derived CDR1 and CDR2 are SGHRS and YFSETQ. V was shortened by 1 base and J by 4 bases, with 11 bases between the two germline ends. CDR3 length equals 14 residues. In nucleotides, the CDR3 is TGCGCCAGCAGCTTGCAGTGGAGAACCACTGAAGCTTTCTTT. This gives the protein CASSLQWRTTEAFF.

V and J are TRBV21-1 and TRBJ1-2; TRBD1 is the table's D call, not checked against the DNA. TRBV21-1 is annotated as a pseudogene. The CDR3 has 15 residues. The CDR3 DNA reads as TGTGCCAGCAGCAACCGACAGGGTATAAACTATGGCTACACCTTC. Translated, it gives CASSNRQGINYGYTF.

This clonotype was seen a handful of times. This chain uses TRBV6-5 with TRBJ2-7; 8 nucleotides line up with TRBD1. Losses at the gene ends were 7 bases for V and 7 bases for J; bases not matched to a gene: 9. Germline V gives CDR1 MNHEY, CDR2 SVGAGI. The CDR3 loop spans 13 amino acids. The CDR3 protein is CASTLDRGREQYF. The CDR3, as DNA: TGTGCCAGCACCTTAGACAGGGGTAGAGAGCAGTACTTC.

This clonotype was counted a few times. This rearrangement joins TRBV5-1 to TRBJ2-3; 9 positions match TRBD1. The CDR3 extends over 14 amino acids. The V and J ends lost 3 bases and 3 bases, in that order; junction bases with no gene match: 2. CDR1 is SGHRS, CDR2 YFSETQ, per germline. The CDR3 sequence is CASSSGQGTDTQYF. The CDR3 DNA reads TGCGCCAGCAGCTCCGGACAGGGGACAGATACGCAGTATTTT.

In nucleotides, the CDR3 is TGTGCCAGCAGCTTTGGACTGAATATGGCTAACACCTTC. Translation gives CASSFGLNMANTF. This sequence joins TRBV13 and TRBJ1-2; D not resolved. Germline assignment: CDR1 PRHDT and CDR2 FYEKMQ (reference sequence). Trimming left V 3 bases short and J 12 bases short, with 17 bases between. This CDR3 is built from 13 residues.

The chain has TRBV7-3 and TRBJ2-6; a weak D match, TRBD2 (6 bases). V was shortened by 7 bases and J by 4 bases, with 14 bases between the two germline ends. This CDR3 region has 15 residues. Germline CDR1 and CDR2: SGHTA and FQGTGA. The DNA of the CDR3 is TGTGCCAGCACCCGGGGGTCGGCAGGGGCCAACGTCCTGACTTTC. This translates into CASTRGSAGANVLTF.

V usage is TRBV20-1 and J usage is TRBJ2-1; TRBD2 aligns across 8 bases. The CDR3 runs 14 residues. V trimming: 5 bases; J trimming: 5 bases; junction bases outside the gene matches: 8. Germline V CDR1 and CDR2: DFQATT, SNEGSKA (reference sequence). Here the CDR3 reads CSAFSGASDNEQFF. CDR3 DNA: TGCAGTGCTTTTAGCGGGGCGAGTGACAATGAGCAGTTCTTC.

This chain connects TRBV9 to TRBJ2-5; D call uncertain. The CDR3 spans 12 residues. The germline V gene has CDR1 SGDLS and CDR2 YYNGEE. V shed 0 bases and J shed 3 bases, with 3 bases lying between them. The CDR3: CASSVAEETQYF. The CDR3 DNA sequence: TGTGCCAGCAGCGTAGCGGAAGAGACCCAGTACTTC.

This clonotype has just a few counts. This chain connects TRBV6-5 to TRBJ2-7, with D possibly TRBD2 on 7 matching bases. Trimming took 9 bases from V and 5 from J, leaving 11 bases between them. Germline CDR1 is MNHEY and CDR2 is SVGAGI. This CDR3 region has 11 residues. The CDR3 is CASEGGHEQYF. In DNA form, the CDR3 reads TGTGCCAGTGAGGGGGGGCACGAGCAGTACTTC.

In this sample, this clonotype turned up many times. J is TRBJ2-3 and V is TRBV7-2, with D possibly called TRBD1 or TRBD2 (5 bases each). V was cut by 5 bases and J by 2 bases, with 14 bases left in between. The CDR3 is 15 amino acids. The germline V gene has CDR1 SGHTA and CDR2 FQGNSA. For the CDR3, the DNA is TGTGCCAGCAGCCGGGGCATAGGGATCACAGATACGCAGTATTTT. It encodes CASSRGIGITDTQYF.

This clonotype is medium-sized within its sample. V and J are TRBV29-1 and TRBJ2-7; 7 bases align to TRBD1. The CDR3 is 15 amino acids. Germline trimming cut 6 bases from V and 6 bases from J; bases unmatched to any gene: 17. The germline V gene encodes CDR1 SQVTM and CDR2 ANQGSEA. CDR3 DNA: TGCAGCGTGGTACGGCTGACAGGGTTTGAGAGCGAGCAGTACTTC. Its translation: CSVVRLTGFESEQYF.

This clonotype was counted at least ten times. CDR3 amino acids: CASRAGEISNQPQHF. The CDR3 DNA follows: TGTGCCAGCAGGGCTGGGGAGATTAGCAATCAGCCCCAGCATTTT. This chain uses TRBV27 with TRBJ1-5, with D uncertain. CDR3 size: 15 residues. The germline V gene encodes CDR1 MNHEY and CDR2 SMNVEV (reference sequence). V was pared by 6 bases and J by 0 bases, with 12 bases between.